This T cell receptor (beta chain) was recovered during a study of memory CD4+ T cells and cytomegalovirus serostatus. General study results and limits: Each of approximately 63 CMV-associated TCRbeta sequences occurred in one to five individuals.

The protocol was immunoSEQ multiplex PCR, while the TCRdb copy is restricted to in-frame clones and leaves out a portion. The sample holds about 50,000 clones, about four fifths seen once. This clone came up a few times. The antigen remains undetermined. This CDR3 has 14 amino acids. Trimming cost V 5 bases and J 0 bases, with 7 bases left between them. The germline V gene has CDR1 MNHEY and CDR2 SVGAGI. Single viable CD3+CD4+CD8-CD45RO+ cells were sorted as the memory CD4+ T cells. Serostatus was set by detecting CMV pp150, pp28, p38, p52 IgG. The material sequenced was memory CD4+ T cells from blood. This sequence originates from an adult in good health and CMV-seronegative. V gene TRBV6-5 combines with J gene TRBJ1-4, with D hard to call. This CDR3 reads CASSATATNEKLFF. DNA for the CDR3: TGTGCCAGCAGTGCAACTGCAACTAATGAAAAACTGTTTTTT.